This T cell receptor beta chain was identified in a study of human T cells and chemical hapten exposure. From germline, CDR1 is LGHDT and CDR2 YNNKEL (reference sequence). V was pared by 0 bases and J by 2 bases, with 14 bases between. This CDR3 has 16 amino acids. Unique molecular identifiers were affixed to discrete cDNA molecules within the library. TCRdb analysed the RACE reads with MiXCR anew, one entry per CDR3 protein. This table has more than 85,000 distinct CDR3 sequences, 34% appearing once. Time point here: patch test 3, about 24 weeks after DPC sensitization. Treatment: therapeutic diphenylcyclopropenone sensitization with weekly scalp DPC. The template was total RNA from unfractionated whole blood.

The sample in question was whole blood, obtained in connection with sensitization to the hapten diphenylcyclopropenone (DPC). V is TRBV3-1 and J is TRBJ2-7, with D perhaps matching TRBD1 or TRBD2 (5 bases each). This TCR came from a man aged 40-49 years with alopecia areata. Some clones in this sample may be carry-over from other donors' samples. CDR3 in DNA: TGTGCCAGCAGCCAAGAGTCGGCAGGGAGAGCCTACGAGCAGTACTTC. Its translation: CASSQESAGRAYEQYF.